Listed below are T cell receptor beta chains from one sample, sequenced in a study of Tregs in tolerant kidney transplant recipients. Sequencing used immunoSEQ multiplex PCR; TCRdb keeps in-frame clones, though not all of them. The repertoire holds 200,000 to 300,000 clones, with approximately 83% as singletons. Specimen: CD4+ T cells from blood. These receptors originate from a human donor in good health. The CDR3 runs from the conserved cysteine through the conserved F or W. The D gene is left open where the match is weak. Size is omitted from some rows. Given values are once, few, many or a class for expanded clones.

once	-	TRBV6-6	CASNAPDRLFYEQYF
-	TRBD1	TRBV25-1	CASSESSRDREYNEQFF
-	-	TRBV29-1	CSVDWRGLETQYF
-	TRBD1	TRBV27	CASSPIGTGDSPLHF
-	TRBD1	TRBV27	CASSPPAGGSKKLFF
-	-	TRBV19	CASSRGGQSSGNTIYF
-	-	TRBV18	CASSAGYSYNEQFF
-	-	TRBV6-1	CASSEGNQPQHF
-	-	TRBV7-9	CASNTGKNPYEQYF
-	-	TRBV15	CATALGPRNEQFF
once	-	TRBV14	CASSTQGRNSPLHF
-	-	TRBV7-9	CASSLVHTEAFF
-	-	TRBV6-4	CASSEGWGWKAFF
-	TRBD1	TRBV5-1	CASSFPGQTNEKLFF
-	TRBD1	TRBV19	CASSNGRGLNTEAFF
few	-	TRBV6-5	CASSQGTSYNEQFF
-	-	TRBV5-1	CASSFSLQGTQRGTIYF
-	-	TRBV5-6	CASSLTLTGVSTDTQYF
once	TRBD1	TRBV5-4	CASSSRQGSETQYF
-	-	TRBV6-1	CASSAVVLNQPQHF
-	TRBD2	TRBV7-3	CASTPGGHNEQFF
-	-	TRBV28	CASSTGGRNTEAFF
-	TRBD2	TRBV7-2	CASSQRRLAGGTGELFF
-	-	TRBV19	CASSRAPIQGILPRDTEAFF
once	-	TRBV5-1	CASMSGGNEQFF
-	TRBD1	TRBV5-1	CASSSRGTGLTGELFF
few	TRBD2	TRBV5-1	CASSLRTPSGRALETQYF
few	-	TRBV28	CASADSRSPLHF
-	-	TRBV5-1	CASSVAGNTEAFF
-	TRBD1	TRBV5-1	CASRQGQTTNTEAFF
once	-	TRBV5-4	CASSLDANYGYTF
once	-	TRBV10-3	CAIRGTDTQYF
-	TRBD1	TRBV6-6	CASIQGQGVAKNIQYF
-	-	TRBV6-1	CASSELITGPNYGYTF
-	-	TRBV5-8	CASSFKHHSNQPQHF
-	TRBD1	TRBV12-5	CASGLTRTGDFTLHF
few	TRBD1	TRBV27	CASRDRAYGYTF
-	-	TRBV4-2	CASRDQDSGNTEAFF
-	TRBD1	TRBV18	CASSPRTDRVYEQYF
once	TRBD2	TRBV5-1	CASSSGLAGAGRGNEQFF
-	TRBD1	TRBV5-1	CASNPGGGQGFYEQYF
-	TRBD1	TRBV2	CASSDGTGNQPQHF
-	-	TRBV6-1	CASSEAASYEQYF
-	-	TRBV29-1	CSVEVGALRGYTF
-	TRBD2	TRBV2	CASSEARLAGGREQFF
once	TRBD2	TRBV5-4	CASSPGTSGSTDTQYF
-	-	TRBV6-5	CASSVGHRTDTQYF
few	TRBD1	TRBV7-3	CASSYTDRATEAFF
-	-	TRBV11-2	CASSLLEFSYEQYF